This T cell receptor beta chain came from a study of identical twins listed by TCRdb under 2016. About the full investigation: To test whether fetal clonotypes persist, the study used deep sequencing on TCR alpha and beta repertoires from monozygotic twins, unrelated adults of various ages, and cord blood. To rule out contamination, the twin experiments were replicated at different times with different library preparation protocols.

Every donor was a healthy Caucasian. Three pairs of female monozygotic twins, all aged 18 to 29 years, were included in the twin cohort. CD4+ and CD8+ T cell populations were isolated with positive isolation kits from Invitrogen. Library method: 5' RACE. Sequenced on an Illumina HiSeq 2000. Template switching added a universal primer binding site, and the final cDNA carried a unique molecular identifier that allowed TCR cDNA molecules to be counted accurately. Specific primers in the conserved constant-segment region were used to synthesize first-strand cDNA for TCR alpha and beta chains. To control for contamination, every cDNA library was double barcoded, receiving both a SMART-Mk sample barcode and Illumina barcodes. TruSeq adapter sequences along with Illumina sample barcodes were introduced in two successive PCR steps. The Illumina HiSeq platform was used with custom primers to sequence TCR alpha and beta cDNA libraries. Turning to the authors' computational methods: MiGEC processed the raw reads to extract unique molecular identifiers, while MiXCR was used to determine the CDR3 positions. For each individual, recombination models were inferred using an EM algorithm with the repgenHMM and IGoR tools. The analysis of shared clonotypes was done with the tcR package in R, with sharing normalized by the product of cloneset sizes. Out-of-frame nonproductive sequences were analyzed to study raw recombination free of thymic and clonal selection effects. TCRdb itself trimmed the public reads at Q25 with fastp, ran MiXCR and retained productive beta chains. Rows with one shared CDR3 protein collapse into an entry with the most common genes and DNA. The V and J calls and clone size are TCRdb's, not the authors'. The sample contains roughly 490,000 distinct CDR3 sequences, over 11% of them found a single time. 0.98% of the sample is held by the ten biggest clonotypes.

As regards this clonotype: Its recognized antigen is unknown. Base qualities are not recorded, but no much larger clone differs from it by a single base.

The CDR3 covers 13 residues, taking in both the cysteine and the phenylalanine. The DNA shown is the 39-base CDR3, in frame from base 1. At the junction V is shortened by 2 bases and J by 6 bases, with 10 bases in between. CDR1 SGHTA and CDR2 FQGNSA are derived from the germline V gene. Beyond this particular receptor, the publication reports: Fewer insertions were carried by abundant cord blood beta clonotypes; a weaker similar trend was observed in young adult naive repertoires, while no such trend was observed in memory repertoires. Invariant T cells such as MAIT and iNKT could partly confound zero-insertion analyses, although diverse VJ usage argued against such confounding for most clonotypes. In monozygotic twins, recombination models systematically underestimated out-of-frame TCR alpha sharing, but the models matched the sharing seen between unrelated individuals. Because the same donors could not be followed over many years, the conclusions relied on cross-sectional statistical analysis. Compared with coincidental sharing between unrelated individuals, out-of-frame TCR alpha sequences shared between twins had an excess of sequences with low generation probability. In beta out-of-frame sequences, excess twin sharing was weaker, because having fewer shared sequences lowered the signal-to-noise ratio.

Another study also made use of these data, one on yellow fever vaccine responses in identical twins. From that second study: The T cell response to vaccination in identical twins was reported by the authors to appear partly convergent and partly personalized. In identical twins, the study followed T cell clones that responded to the vaccine with precision.

The TCR comes from a woman aged 18 to 35 in good health. Input material: CD4+ T cells sorted from blood. The chain uses TRBV7-2 and TRBJ1-1, with no D gene named confidently. CDR3 region: CASSLSSVAEAFF. The bases are TGTGCCAGCAGCTTATCCTCCGTGGCTGAAGCTTTCTTT.